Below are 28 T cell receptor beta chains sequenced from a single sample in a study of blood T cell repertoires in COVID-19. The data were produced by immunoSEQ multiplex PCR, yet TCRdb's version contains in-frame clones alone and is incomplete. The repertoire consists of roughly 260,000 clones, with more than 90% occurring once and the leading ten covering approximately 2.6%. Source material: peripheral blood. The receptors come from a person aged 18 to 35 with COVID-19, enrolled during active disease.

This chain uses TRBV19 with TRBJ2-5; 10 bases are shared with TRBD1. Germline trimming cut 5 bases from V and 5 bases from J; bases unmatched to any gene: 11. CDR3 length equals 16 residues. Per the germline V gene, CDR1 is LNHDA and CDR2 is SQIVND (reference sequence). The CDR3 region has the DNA TGTGCCAGTAGTCGAACGACAGGGGGCAAGCACGAGACCCAGTACTTC. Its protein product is CASSRTTGGKHETQYF.

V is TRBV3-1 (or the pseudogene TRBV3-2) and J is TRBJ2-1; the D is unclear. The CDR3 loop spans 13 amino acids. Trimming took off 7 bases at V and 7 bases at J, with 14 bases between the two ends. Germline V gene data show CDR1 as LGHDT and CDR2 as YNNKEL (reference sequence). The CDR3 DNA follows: TGTGCCAGCACCAGAACTAACACAAATGAGCAGTTCTTC. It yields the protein CASTRTNTNEQFF.

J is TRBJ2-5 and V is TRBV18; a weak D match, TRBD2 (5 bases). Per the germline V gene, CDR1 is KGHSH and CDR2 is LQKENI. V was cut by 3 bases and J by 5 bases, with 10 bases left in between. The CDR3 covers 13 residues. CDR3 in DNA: TGTGCCAGCTCACCGGGAGCCCGGGAGACCCAGTACTTC. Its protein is CASSPGARETQYF.

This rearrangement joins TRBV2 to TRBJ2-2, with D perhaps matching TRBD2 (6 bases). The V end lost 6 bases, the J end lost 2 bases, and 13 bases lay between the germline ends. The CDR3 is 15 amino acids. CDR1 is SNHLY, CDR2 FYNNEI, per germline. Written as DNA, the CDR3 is TGTGCCAGCAGCCGGACTAACCCCAACACCGGGGAGCTGTTTTTT. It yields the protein CASSRTNPNTGELFF.

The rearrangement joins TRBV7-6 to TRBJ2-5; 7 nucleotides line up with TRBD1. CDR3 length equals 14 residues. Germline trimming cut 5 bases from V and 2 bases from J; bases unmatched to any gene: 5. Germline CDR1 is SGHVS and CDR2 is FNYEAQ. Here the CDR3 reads CASSKTGPQETQYF. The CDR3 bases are TGTGCCAGCAGCAAGACAGGGCCACAAGAGACCCAGTACTTC. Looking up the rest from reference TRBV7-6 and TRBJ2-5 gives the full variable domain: GAGVSQSPRYKVTKRGQDVALRCDPISGHVSLYWYRQALGQGPEFLTYFNYEAQQDKSGLPNDRFSAERPEGSISTLTIQRTEQRDSAMYRCASSKTGPQETQYFGPGTRLLVL.

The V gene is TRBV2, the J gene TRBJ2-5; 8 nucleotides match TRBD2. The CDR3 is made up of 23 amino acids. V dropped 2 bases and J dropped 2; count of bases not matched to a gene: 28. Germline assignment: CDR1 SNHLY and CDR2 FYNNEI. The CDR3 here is CASSEISRGAVGSAGDWQETQYF. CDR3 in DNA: TGTGCCAGCAGTGAAATTTCACGGGGGGCTGTGGGTTCAGCGGGAGACTGGCAAGAGACCCAGTACTTC.

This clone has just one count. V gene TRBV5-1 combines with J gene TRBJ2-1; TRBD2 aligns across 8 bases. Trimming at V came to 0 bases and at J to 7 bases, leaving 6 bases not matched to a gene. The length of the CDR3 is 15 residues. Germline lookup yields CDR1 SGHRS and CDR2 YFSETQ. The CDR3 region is CASSLGLAGFNEQFF. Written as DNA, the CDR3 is TGCGCCAGCAGCTTGGGATTAGCGGGATTTAATGAGCAGTTCTTC.

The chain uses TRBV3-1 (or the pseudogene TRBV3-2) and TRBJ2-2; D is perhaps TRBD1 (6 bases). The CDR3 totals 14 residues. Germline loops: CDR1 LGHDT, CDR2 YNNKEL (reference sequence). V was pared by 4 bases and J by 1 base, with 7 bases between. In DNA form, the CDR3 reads TGTGCCAGCAGCCCGGGACAGAACACCGGGGAGCTGTTTTTT. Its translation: CASSPGQNTGELFF.

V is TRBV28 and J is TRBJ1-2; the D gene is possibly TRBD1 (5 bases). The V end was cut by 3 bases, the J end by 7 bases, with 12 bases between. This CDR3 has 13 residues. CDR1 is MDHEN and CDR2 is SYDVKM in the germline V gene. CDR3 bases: TGTGCCAGCAGTTTTTCTGGGGCGGTTGGCTACACCTTC. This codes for CASSFSGAVGYTF.

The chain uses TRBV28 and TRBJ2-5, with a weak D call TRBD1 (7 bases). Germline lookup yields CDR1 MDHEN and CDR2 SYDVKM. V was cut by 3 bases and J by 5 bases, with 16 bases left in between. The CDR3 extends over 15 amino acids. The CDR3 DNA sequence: TGTGCCAGCAGTTTCAGGGGGGCAGTCGGGGAGACCCAGTACTTC. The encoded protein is CASSFRGAVGETQYF.

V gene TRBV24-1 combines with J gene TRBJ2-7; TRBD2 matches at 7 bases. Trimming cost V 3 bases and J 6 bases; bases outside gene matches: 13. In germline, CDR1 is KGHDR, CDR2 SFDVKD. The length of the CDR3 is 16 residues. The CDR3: CATSDPRSGGRGEQYF. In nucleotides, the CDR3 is TGTGCCACCAGTGATCCGCGGAGTGGGGGGAGGGGCGAGCAGTACTTC.

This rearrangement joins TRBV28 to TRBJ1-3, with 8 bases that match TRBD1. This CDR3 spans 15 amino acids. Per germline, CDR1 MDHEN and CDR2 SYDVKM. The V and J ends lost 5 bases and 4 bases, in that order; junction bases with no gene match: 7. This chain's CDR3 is CASSLRGLGGNTIYF. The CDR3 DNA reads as TGTGCCAGCAGTCTCAGGGGGCTAGGGGGAAACACCATATATTTT. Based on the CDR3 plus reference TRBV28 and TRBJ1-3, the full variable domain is DVKVTQSSRYLVKRTGEKVFLECVQDMDHENMFWYRQDPGLGLRLIYFSYDVKMKEKGDIPEGYSVSREKKERFSLILESASTNQTSMYLCASSLRGLGGNTIYFGEGSWLTVV.

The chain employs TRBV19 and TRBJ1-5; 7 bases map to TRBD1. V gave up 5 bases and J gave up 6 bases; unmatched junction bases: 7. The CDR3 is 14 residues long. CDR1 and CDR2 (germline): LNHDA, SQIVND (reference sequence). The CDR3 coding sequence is TGTGCCAGTAGTCTCCAGGGGGGAGGTCAGCCCCAGCATTTT. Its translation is CASSLQGGGQPQHF. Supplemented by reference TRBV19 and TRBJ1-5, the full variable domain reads DGGITQSPKYLFRKEGQNVTLSCEQNLNHDAMYWYRQDPGQGLRLIYYSQIVNDFQKGDIAEGYSVSREKKESFPLTVTSAQKNPTAFYLCASSLQGGGQPQHFGDGTRLSIL.

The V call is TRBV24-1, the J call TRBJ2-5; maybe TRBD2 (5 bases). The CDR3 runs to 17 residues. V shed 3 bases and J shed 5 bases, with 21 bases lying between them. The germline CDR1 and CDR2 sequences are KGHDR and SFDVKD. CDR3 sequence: CATSDNRVREPGETQYF. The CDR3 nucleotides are TGTGCCACCAGTGATAATCGGGTACGCGAACCGGGGGAGACCCAGTACTTC.

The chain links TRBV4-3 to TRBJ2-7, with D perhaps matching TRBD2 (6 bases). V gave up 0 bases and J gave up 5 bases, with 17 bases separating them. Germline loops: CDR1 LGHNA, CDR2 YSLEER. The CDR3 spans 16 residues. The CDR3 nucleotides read TGCGCCAGCAGCCAAGATCGGTGGAGGGCGCCCCACGAGCAGTACTTC. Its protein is CASSQDRWRAPHEQYF.

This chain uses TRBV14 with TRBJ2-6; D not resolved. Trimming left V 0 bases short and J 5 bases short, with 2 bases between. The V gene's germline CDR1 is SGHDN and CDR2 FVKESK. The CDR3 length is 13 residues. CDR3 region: CASSQDRANVLTF. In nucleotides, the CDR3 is TGTGCCAGCAGCCAAGACAGGGCCAACGTCCTGACTTTC.

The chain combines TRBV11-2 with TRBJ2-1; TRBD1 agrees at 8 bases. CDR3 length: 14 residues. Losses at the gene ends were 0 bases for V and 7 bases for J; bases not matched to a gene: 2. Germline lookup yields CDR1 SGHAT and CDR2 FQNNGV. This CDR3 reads CASSLDRGRNEQFF. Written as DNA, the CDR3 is TGTGCCAGCAGCTTAGACAGGGGGCGGAATGAGCAGTTCTTC.

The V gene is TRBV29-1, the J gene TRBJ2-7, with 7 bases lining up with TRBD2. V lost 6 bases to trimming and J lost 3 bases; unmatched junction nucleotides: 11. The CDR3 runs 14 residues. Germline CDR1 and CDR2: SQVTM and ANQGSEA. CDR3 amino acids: CSVGILAAGYEQYF. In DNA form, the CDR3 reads TGCAGCGTGGGGATTCTAGCGGCGGGCTACGAGCAGTACTTC.

The CDR3 DNA sequence: TGTGCCAGCAGTCCCTATAGCGAGAGGCTCGATGAAAAACTGTTTTTT. Its protein is CASSPYSERLDEKLFF. This sequence joins TRBV28 and TRBJ1-4; D gene unclear. V was trimmed by 5 bases and J by 6 bases, leaving 19 bases between them. CDR1 is MDHEN and CDR2 is SYDVKM in the germline V gene. CDR3 length: 16 amino acids.

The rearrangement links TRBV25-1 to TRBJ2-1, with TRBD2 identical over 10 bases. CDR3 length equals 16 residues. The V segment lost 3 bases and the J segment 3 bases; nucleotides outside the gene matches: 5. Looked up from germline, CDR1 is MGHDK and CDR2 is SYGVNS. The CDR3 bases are TGTGCCAGCAGTGACTCAACTAGCGGGATCTACAATGAGCAGTTCTTC. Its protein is CASSDSTSGIYNEQFF. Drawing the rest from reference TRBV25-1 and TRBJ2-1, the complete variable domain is EADIYQTPRYLVIGTGKKITLECSQTMGHDKMYWYQQDPGMELHLIHYSYGVNSTEKGDLSSESTVSRIRTEHFPLTLESARPSHTSQYLCASSDSTSGIYNEQFFGPGTRLTVL.

Here the CDR3 DNA reads TGTGCCAGCAGCTTGGAAGGTGACAGGGTCTACTATGGCTACACCTTC. It is translated as CASSLEGDRVYYGYTF. The chain is built from TRBV5-6 and TRBJ1-2; the match to TRBD1 covers 7 bases. Germline CDR1 and CDR2: SGHDT and YYEEEE. The CDR3 runs to 16 residues. V was pared by 0 bases and J by 3 bases, with 8 bases of the junction left unmatched.

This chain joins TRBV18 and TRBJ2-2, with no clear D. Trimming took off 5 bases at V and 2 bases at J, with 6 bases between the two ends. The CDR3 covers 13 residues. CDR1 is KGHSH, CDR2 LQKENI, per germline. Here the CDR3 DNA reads TGTGCCAGCTCATCGAGAAACACCGGGGAGCTGTTTTTT. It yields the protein CASSSRNTGELFF.

Here the CDR3 reads CASSSGATSPLHF. In nucleotides, the CDR3 is TGTGCCAGCAGCTCAGGGGCTACTTCACCCCTCCACTTT. The rearrangement joins TRBV6-5 to TRBJ1-6, with D possibly matching TRBD1 (6 bases). Germline loops: CDR1 MNHEY, CDR2 SVGAGI. The CDR3 totals 13 residues. V lost 6 bases and J lost 9, with 12 bases in between.

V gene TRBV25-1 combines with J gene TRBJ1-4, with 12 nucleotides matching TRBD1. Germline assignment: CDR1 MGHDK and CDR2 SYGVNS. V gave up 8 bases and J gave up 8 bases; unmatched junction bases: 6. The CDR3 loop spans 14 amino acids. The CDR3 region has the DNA TGTGCCAGCGGGGGGACAGGGGGCGGCGAAAAACTGTTTTTT. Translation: CASGGTGGGEKLFF.

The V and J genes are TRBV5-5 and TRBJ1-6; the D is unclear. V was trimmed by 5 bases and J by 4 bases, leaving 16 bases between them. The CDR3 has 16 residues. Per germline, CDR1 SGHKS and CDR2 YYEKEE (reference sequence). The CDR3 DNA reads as TGTGCCAGCAGTCCCGGAGCGGGGTTTTATAATTCACCCCTCCACTTT. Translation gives CASSPGAGFYNSPLHF.

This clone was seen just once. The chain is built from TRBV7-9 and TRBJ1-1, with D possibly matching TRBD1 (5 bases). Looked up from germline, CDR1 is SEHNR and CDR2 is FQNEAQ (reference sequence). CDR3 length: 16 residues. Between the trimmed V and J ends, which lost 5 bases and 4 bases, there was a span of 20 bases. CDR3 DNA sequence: TGTGCCAGCAGCCCAGGAGGGCAGGGAGGAAGCACTGAAGCTTTCTTT. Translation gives CASSPGGQGGSTEAFF.

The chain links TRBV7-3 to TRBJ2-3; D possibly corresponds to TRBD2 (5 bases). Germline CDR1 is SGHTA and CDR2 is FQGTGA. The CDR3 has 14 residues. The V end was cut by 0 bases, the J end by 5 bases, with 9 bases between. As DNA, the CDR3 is TGTGCCAGCAGCTTAACGGCGGCGGGAGATACGCAGTATTTT. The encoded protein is CASSLTAAGDTQYF.

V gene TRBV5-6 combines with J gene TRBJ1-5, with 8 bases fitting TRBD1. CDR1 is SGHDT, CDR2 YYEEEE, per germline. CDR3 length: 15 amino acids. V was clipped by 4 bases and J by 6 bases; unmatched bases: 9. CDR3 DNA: TGTGCCAGCAGCGCCGGACAGGGACACTTTCAGCCCCAGCATTTT. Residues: CASSAGQGHFQPQHF.